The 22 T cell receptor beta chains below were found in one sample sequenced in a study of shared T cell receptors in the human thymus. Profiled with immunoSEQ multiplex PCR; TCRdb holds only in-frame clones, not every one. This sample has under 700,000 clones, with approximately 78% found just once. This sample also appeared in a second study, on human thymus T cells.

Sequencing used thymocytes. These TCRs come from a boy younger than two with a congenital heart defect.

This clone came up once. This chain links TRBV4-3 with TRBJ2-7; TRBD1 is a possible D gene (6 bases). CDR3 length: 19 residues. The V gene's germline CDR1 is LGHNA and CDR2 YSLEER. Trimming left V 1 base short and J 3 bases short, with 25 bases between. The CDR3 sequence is CASSQVVVGVGTPNYEQYF. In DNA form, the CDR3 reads TGCGCCAGCAGCCAAGTCGTTGTAGGGGTCGGGACACCGAACTACGAGCAGTACTTC.

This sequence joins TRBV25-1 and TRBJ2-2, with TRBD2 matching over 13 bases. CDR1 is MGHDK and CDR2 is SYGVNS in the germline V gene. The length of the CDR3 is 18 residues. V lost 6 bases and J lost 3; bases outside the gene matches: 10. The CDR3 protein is CASRATTSGRSHTGELFF. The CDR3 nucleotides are TGTGCCAGCAGGGCAACGACTAGCGGGAGGTCTCACACCGGGGAGCTGTTTTTT.

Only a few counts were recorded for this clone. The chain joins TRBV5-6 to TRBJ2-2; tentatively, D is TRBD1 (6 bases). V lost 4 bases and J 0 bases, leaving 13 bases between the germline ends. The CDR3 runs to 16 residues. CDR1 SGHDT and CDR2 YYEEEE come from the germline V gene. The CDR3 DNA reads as TGTGCCAGCAGCGGACGGGACAAAGCGAACACCGGGGAGCTGTTTTTT. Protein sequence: CASSGRDKANTGELFF.

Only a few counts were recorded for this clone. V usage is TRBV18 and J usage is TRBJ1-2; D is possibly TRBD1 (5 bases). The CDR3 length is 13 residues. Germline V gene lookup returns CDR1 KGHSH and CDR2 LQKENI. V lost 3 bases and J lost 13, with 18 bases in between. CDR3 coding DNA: TGTGCCAGCTCACCGGGGCAGGCCCACCTTGGCACCTTC. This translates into CASSPGQAHLGTF.

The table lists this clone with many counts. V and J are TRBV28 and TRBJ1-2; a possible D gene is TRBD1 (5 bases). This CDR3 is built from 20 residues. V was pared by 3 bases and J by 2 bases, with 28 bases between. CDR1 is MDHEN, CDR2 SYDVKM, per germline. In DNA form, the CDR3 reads TGTGCCAGCAGTTTTAAGGTCTCTCAGAGACGGCGCGGGGGGAACTATGGCTACACCTTC. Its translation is CASSFKVSQRRRGGNYGYTF.

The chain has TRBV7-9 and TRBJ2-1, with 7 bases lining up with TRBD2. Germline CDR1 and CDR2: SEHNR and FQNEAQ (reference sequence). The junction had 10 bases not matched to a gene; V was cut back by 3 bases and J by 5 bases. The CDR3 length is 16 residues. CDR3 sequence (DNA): TGTGCCAGCAGCTTTGTACCGCGGGAGCGAAACAATGAGCAGTTCTTC. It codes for CASSFVPRERNNEQFF.

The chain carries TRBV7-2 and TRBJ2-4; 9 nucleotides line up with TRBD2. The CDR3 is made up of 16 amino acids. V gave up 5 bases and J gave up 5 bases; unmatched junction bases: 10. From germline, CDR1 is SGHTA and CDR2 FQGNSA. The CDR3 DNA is TGTGCCAGCAGCCCCCAGACTAGCGGATGGCAAAACATTCAGTACTTC. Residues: CASSPQTSGWQNIQYF.

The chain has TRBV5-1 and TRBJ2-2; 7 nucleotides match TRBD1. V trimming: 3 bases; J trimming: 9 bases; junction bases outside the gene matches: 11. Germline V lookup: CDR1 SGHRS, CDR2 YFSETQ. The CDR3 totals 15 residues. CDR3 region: CASSSYRQGFRELFF. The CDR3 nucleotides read TGCGCCAGCAGCTCCTATCGACAGGGTTTTAGGGAGCTGTTTTTT.

CDR3 sequence reads: CASSCNRDTRFNTEAFF. CDR3 in DNA: TGTGCCAGCAGCTGCAACCGGGACACTCGATTTAACACTGAAGCTTTCTTT. V is TRBV7-9 and J is TRBJ1-1; D may be TRBD1 (6 bases). The V and J ends lost 4 bases and 2 bases respectively, with 20 bases between them. CDR3 length: 17 amino acids. Germline V CDR1 and CDR2: SEHNR, FQNEAQ (reference sequence).

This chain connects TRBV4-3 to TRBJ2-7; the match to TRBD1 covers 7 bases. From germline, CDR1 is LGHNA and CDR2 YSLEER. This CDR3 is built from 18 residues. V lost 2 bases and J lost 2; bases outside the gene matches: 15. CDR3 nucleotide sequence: TGCGCCAGCAGCCAACTTGACCCGGGACAGTCCAGCCCCTACGAGCAGTACTTC. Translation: CASSQLDPGQSSPYEQYF.

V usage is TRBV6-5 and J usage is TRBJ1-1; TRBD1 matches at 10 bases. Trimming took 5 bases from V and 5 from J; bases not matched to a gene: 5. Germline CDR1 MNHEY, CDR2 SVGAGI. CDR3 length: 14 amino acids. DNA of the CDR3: TGTGCCAGCAGTCGACAGGGGGCGCTGACTGAAGCTTTCTTT. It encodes CASSRQGALTEAFF.

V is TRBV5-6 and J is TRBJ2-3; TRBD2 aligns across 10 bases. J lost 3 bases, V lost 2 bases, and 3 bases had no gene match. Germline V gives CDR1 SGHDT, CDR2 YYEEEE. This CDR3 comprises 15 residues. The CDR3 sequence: CASSFSSGSTDTQYF. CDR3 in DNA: TGTGCCAGCAGCTTCTCTAGCGGGAGTACAGATACGCAGTATTTT.

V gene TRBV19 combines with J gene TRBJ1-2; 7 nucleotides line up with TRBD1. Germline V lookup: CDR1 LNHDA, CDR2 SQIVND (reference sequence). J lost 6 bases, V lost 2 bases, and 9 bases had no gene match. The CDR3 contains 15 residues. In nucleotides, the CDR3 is TGTGCCAGTAGTATACGGAGACAGGGTGCAGATGGCTACACCTTC. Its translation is CASSIRRQGADGYTF.

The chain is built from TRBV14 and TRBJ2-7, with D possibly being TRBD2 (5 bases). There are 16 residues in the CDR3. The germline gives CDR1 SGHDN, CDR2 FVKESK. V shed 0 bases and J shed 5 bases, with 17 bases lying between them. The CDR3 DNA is TGTGCCAGCAGCCAAGATGTCCAGGCATTGAGGGACGAGCAGTACTTC. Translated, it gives CASSQDVQALRDEQYF.

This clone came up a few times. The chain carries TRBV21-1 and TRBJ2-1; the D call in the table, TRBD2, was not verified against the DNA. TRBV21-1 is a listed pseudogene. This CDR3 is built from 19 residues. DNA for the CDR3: TGTGCCAGCAGCAAAAGGGCTAGCGGGAGGGCCTCTATCTGTAATGAGCAGTTCTTC. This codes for CASSKRASGRASICNEQFF.

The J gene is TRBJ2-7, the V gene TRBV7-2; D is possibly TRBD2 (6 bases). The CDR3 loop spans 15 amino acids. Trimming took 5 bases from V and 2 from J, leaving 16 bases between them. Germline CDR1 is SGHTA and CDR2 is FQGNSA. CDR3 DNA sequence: TGTGCCAGCAGCCCAGGAGGGCTACCAACCTACGAGCAGTACTTC. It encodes CASSPGGLPTYEQYF.

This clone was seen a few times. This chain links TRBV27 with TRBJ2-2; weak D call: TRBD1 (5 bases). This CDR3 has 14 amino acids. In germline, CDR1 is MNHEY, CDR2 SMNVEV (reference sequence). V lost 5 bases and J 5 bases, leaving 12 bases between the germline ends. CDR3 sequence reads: CASSKQELTGELFF. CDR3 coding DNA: TGTGCCAGCAGTAAACAGGAGCTTACCGGGGAGCTGTTTTTT.

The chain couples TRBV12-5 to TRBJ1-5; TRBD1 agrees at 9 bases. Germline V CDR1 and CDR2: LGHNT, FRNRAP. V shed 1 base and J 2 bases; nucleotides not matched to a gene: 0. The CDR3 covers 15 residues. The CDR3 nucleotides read TGTGCTAGTGGTTTGGGGACAGGGGGCAATCAGCCCCAGCATTTT. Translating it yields CASGLGTGGNQPQHF.

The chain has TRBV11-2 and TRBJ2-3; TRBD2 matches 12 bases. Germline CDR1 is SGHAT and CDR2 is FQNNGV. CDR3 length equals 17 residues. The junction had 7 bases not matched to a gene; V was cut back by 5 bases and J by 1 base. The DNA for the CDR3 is TGTGCCAGCAGCCGGAGGACTAGCGGGATCGGCACAGATACGCAGTATTTT. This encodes CASSRRTSGIGTDTQYF.

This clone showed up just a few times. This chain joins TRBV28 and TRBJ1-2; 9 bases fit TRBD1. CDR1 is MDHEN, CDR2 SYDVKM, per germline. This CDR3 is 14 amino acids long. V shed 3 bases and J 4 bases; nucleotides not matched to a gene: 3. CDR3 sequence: CASSFEQGAYGYTF. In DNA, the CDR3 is TGTGCCAGCAGTTTTGAACAGGGGGCCTATGGCTACACCTTC.

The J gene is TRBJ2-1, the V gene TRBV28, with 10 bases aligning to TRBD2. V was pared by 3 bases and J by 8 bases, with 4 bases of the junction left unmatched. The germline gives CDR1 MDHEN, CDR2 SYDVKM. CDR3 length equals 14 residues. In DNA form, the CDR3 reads TGTGCCAGCAGTTTTATCCTAGCGGGAGATGAGCAGTTCTTC. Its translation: CASSFILAGDEQFF.

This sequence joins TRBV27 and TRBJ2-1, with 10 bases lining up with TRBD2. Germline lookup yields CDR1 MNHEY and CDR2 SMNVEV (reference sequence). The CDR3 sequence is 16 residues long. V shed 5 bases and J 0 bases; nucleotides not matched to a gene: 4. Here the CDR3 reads CASSPSSGSSYNEQFF. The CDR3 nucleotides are TGTGCCAGCAGTCCATCTAGCGGGAGCTCCTACAATGAGCAGTTCTTC.